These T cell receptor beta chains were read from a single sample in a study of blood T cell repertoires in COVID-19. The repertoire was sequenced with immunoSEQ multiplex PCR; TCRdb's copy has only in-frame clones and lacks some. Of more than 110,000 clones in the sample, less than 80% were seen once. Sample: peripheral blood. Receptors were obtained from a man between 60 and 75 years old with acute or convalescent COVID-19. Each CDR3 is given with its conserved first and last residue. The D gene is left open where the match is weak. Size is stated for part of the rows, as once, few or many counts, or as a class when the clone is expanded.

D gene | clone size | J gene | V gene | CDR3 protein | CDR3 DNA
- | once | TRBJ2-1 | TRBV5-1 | CASSENSYNEQFF | TGCGCCAGCAGTGAGAATTCCTACAATGAGCAGTTCTTC
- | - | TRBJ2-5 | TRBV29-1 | CSVERIGEETQYF | TGCAGCGTTGAAAGGATCGGGGAAGAGACCCAGTACTTC
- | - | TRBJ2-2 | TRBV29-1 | CSVPAYSATGELFF | TGCAGCGTTCCGGCCTATAGCGCCACCGGGGAGCTGTTTTTT
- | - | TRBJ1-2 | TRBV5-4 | CASSLDTTGGYTF | TGTGCCAGCAGCTTGGACACCACGGGGGGCTACACCTTC
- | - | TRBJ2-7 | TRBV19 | CASSMGDIITYEQYF | TGTGCCAGTAGTATGGGTGACATCATAACCTACGAGCAGTACTTC
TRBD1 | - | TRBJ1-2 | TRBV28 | CVIRKEAGGIVGGYTF | TGTGTCATCCGTAAAGAGGCAGGGGGTATCGTGGGAGGCTACACCTTC
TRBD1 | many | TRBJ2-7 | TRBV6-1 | CASSEGQGAYEQYF | TGTGCCAGCAGTGAAGGACAGGGGGCCTACGAGCAGTACTTC
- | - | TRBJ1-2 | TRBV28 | CASSLTGEYTF | TGTGCCAGCAGTTTAACGGGGGAGTACACCTTC
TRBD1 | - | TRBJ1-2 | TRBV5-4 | CASSSPGGPPGGYTF | TGTGCCAGCAGTTCTCCAGGGGGGCCGCCGGGTGGCTACACCTTC
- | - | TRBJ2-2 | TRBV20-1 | CSARVGGELFF | TGCAGTGCGAGGGTTGGCGGGGAGCTGTTTTTT
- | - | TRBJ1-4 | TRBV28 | CASSFGGINEKLFF | TGTGCCAGCAGTTTTGGAGGAATAAACGAAAAACTGTTTTTT
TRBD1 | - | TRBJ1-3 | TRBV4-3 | CASSQGQGSGNTIYF | TGCGCCAGCAGCCAAGGACAGGGCTCTGGAAACACCATATATTTT
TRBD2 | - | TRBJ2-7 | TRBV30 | CAWKLAGGNEQYF | TGTGCCTGGAAACTAGCGGGAGGGAACGAGCAGTACTTC
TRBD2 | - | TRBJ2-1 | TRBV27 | CASSEREGLYNEQFF | TGTGCCAGCAGTGAGCGGGAGGGACTTTACAATGAGCAGTTCTTC
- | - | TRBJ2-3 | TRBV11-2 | CASSPQGRTDTQYF | TGTGCCAGCAGCCCGCAGGGGCGCACAGATACGCAGTATTTT
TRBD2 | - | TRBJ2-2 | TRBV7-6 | CASSLGLAANTGELFF | TGTGCCAGCAGCTTAGGCCTAGCGGCGAACACCGGGGAGCTGTTTTTT
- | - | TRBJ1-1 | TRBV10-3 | CAISDAALGTEAFF | TGTGCCATCAGTGATGCAGCCCTCGGGACTGAAGCTTTCTTT
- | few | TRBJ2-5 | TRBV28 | CASGSLAPQETQYF | TGTGCCAGCGGGTCCTTAGCGCCCCAAGAGACCCAGTACTTC
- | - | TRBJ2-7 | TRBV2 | CASRVDSGEQYF | TGTGCCAGCAGAGTTGACTCGGGGGAGCAGTACTTC
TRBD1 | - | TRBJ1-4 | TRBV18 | CASSRGDREKLFF | TGTGCCAGCTCACGGGGGGACAGGGAGAAACTGTTTTTT
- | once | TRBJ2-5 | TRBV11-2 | CASSLWPEQETQYF | TGTGCCAGCAGCTTATGGCCAGAACAAGAGACCCAGTACTTC
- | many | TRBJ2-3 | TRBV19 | CASSTRNTDTQYF | TGTGCCAGTAGTACGCGAAACACAGATACGCAGTATTTT
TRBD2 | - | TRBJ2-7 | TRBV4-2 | CASSQDITGGEQYF | TGTGCCAGCAGCCAAGATATTACGGGGGGCGAGCAGTACTTC
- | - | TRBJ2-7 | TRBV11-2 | CASSLERFRYEQYF | TGTGCCAGCAGTCTGGAGCGGTTTCGGTACGAGCAGTACTTC
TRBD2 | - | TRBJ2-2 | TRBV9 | CASSVPASGRETGELFF | TGTGCCAGCAGCGTCCCGGCTAGCGGGAGGGAAACCGGGGAGCTGTTTTTT
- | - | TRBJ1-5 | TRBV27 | CASQGQSNQPQHF | TGTGCCAGCCAAGGACAGAGCAATCAGCCCCAGCATTTT
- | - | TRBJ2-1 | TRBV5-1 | CASSLQGSSYNEQFF | TGCGCCAGCAGCTTGCAGGGGAGCTCCTACAATGAGCAGTTCTTC
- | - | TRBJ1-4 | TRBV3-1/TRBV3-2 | CASSQALYSEKLFF | TGTGCCAGCAGCCAAGCTCTGTATAGTGAAAAACTGTTTTTT
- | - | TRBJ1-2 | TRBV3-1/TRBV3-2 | CASSHGDNRQHGYTF | TGTGCCAGCAGCCATGGGGACAATCGACAGCATGGCTACACCTTC
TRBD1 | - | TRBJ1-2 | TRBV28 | CASSFSTGGFYVGYTF | TGTGCCAGCAGTTTCTCGACAGGGGGCTTTTATGTTGGCTACACCTTC
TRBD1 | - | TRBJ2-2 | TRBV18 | CASSPRTGDTGELFF | TGTGCCAGCTCACCACGGACAGGGGACACCGGGGAGCTGTTTTTT
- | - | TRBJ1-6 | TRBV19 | CASSTSSYNSPLHF | TGTGCCAGTAGCACGAGCTCCTATAATTCACCCCTCCACTTT
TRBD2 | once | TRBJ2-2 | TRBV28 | CASSYPGGVKNTGELFF | TGTGCCAGCAGTTACCCGGGGGGGGTGAAAAACACCGGGGAGCTGTTTTTT
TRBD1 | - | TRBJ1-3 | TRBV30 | CAWSVRRQGAVGTIYF | TGTGCCTGGAGTGTACGGAGACAGGGGGCGGTCGGCACCATATATTTT
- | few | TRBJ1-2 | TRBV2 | CASRRDRQANYGYTF | TGTGCCAGCAGGCGGGACCGACAAGCTAACTATGGCTACACCTTC
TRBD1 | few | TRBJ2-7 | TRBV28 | CASRPGQHEQYF | TGTGCCAGCAGGCCGGGACAGCACGAGCAGTACTTC
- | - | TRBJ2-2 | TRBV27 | CASSLNRDSPWELFF | TGTGCCAGCAGTTTAAACCGGGACTCGCCCTGGGAGCTGTTTTTT
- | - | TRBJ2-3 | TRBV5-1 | CASSLLQSADTQYF | TGCGCCAGCAGCCTCCTACAGTCTGCAGATACGCAGTATTTT
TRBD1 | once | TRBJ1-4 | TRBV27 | CASSLVGVRTGDWRELFF | TGTGCCAGCAGTTTAGTTGGCGTCAGGACAGGGGATTGGAGAGAACTGTTTTTT
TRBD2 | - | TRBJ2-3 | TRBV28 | CASRRSGSAPYF | TGTGCCAGCAGACGCAGCGGGAGCGCTCCGTATTTT
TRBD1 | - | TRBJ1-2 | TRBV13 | CASSLGTGGRTNYGYTF | TGTGCCAGCAGCTTAGGGACAGGGGGCCGGACTAACTATGGCTACACCTTC
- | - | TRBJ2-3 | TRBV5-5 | CASSSLPGGTDTQYF | TGTGCCAGCAGCTCCCTTCCGGGTGGCACAGATACGCAGTATTTT
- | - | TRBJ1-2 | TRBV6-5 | CASSYSRGTGGYTF | TGTGCCAGCAGTTACTCGAGAGGAACGGGTGGCTACACCTTC